The 14 T cell receptor beta chains reported below all come from one sample, sequenced in a study of blood T cell repertoires in COVID-19. Clones were read by immunoSEQ multiplex PCR, and TCRdb kept only the in-frame ones, dropping some. The sample has 95,000 to 150,000 clones; 65% to 90% are singletons. The source material was peripheral blood. These TCRs come from a woman older than 75 with acute or convalescent COVID-19.

The chain links TRBV18 to TRBJ2-7; a weak D match, TRBD2 (6 bases). Trimming left V 5 bases short and J 5 bases short, with 19 bases between. The CDR3 contains 15 residues. Germline V gives CDR1 KGHSH, CDR2 LQKENI. In DNA, the CDR3 is TGTGCCAGCTCATCTTCCCCGGGAGCCGGGGACGAGCAGTACTTC. It yields the protein CASSSSPGAGDEQYF.

The V gene is TRBV5-1, the J gene TRBJ2-7, with D perhaps TRBD1 (5 bases). This CDR3 has 15 residues. V lost 0 bases to trimming and J lost 0 bases, with 10 bases between them. Germline-derived CDR1 and CDR2 are SGHRS and YFSETQ. CDR3 sequence: CASSLDRPSSYEQYF. The CDR3 nucleotides are TGCGCCAGCAGCTTGGACAGGCCGAGCTCCTACGAGCAGTACTTC. Full variable domain (outside the CDR3, taken from reference TRBV5-1 and TRBJ2-7): KAGVTQTPRYLIKTRGQQVTLSCSPISGHRSVSWYQQTPGQGLQFLFEYFSETQRNKGNFPGRFSGRQFSNSRSEMNVSTLELGDSALYLCASSLDRPSSYEQYFGPGTRLTVT.

This chain links TRBV7-9 with TRBJ1-1, with D possibly being TRBD1 (6 bases). Trimming took off 3 bases at V and 5 bases at J, with 13 bases between the two ends. The CDR3 spans 14 residues. CDR1 and CDR2 (germline): SEHNR, FQNEAQ (reference sequence). CDR3 in amino acids: CASSFTGLGTEAFF. The CDR3 DNA reads TGTGCCAGCAGCTTCACAGGGTTGGGGACTGAAGCTTTCTTT.

The chain has TRBV6-2 or TRBV6-3 and TRBJ2-1, with a possible D match to TRBD2 (5 bases). In germline, CDR1 is MNHEY, CDR2 SVGEGT. V gave up 5 bases and J gave up 9 bases, with 14 bases separating them. This CDR3 has 13 residues. The CDR3 is CASSDGGRGEQFF. The DNA for the CDR3 is TGTGCCAGCAGTGACGGTGGCCGGGGTGAGCAGTTCTTC.

The chain combines TRBV18 with TRBJ2-5; 7 bases match TRBD1. Germline CDR1 is KGHSH and CDR2 is LQKENI. The CDR3 sequence is 14 residues long. The trim removed 4 bases at V and 5 bases at J, leaving 7 bases unmatched. The CDR3 loop is CASSQQGPRETQYF. CDR3 coding DNA: TGTGCCAGCTCACAACAGGGGCCTAGGGAGACCCAGTACTTC.

This chain joins TRBV3-1 (or the pseudogene TRBV3-2) and TRBJ2-5; possible D gene TRBD2, 5 bases. With 4 bases removed from V and 7 bases from J, the gap between germline ends came to 7 bases. This CDR3 is 11 amino acids long. In germline, CDR1 is LGHDT, CDR2 YNNKEL (reference sequence). The DNA for the CDR3 is TGTGCCAGCAGCCTTGAGGGGACCCAGTACTTC. Translating gives CASSLEGTQYF.

This clone was seen a single time. J is TRBJ1-4 and V is TRBV4-2, with 8 bases identical to TRBD1. V shed 4 bases, J shed 4 bases, and the junction held 2 bases outside the gene matches. The CDR3 spans 14 residues. CDR1 LGHNA and CDR2 YNFKEQ come from the germline V gene. Here the CDR3 reads CASSRGQDNEKLFF. CDR3 in DNA: TGTGCCAGCAGCCGGGGACAGGATAATGAAAAACTGTTTTTT.

The chain is built from TRBV6-5 and TRBJ1-5; D might be TRBD1 (5 bases). Trimming removed 5 bases at V and 5 bases at J, with 10 bases between. CDR1 is MNHEY, CDR2 SVGAGI, per germline. This CDR3 comprises 13 residues. The CDR3 protein is CASSPGYDQPQHF. The CDR3 DNA follows: TGTGCCAGCAGTCCAGGGTATGATCAGCCCCAGCATTTT.

The chain uses TRBV3-1 (or the pseudogene TRBV3-2) and TRBJ2-5; tentatively, D is TRBD1 (6 bases). The CDR3 spans 13 residues. V was pared by 6 bases and J by 2 bases, with 10 bases between. The germline V gene has CDR1 LGHDT and CDR2 YNNKEL (reference sequence). CDR3 protein: CASRNRDQETQYF. The CDR3, as DNA: TGTGCCAGCAGAAACAGGGATCAAGAGACCCAGTACTTC.

J is TRBJ2-1 and V is TRBV5-1, with 8 nucleotides matching TRBD2. The length of the CDR3 is 16 residues. Trimming at V came to 2 bases and at J to 5 bases, leaving 9 bases not matched to a gene. Germline CDR1 SGHRS, CDR2 YFSETQ. The CDR3: CASSFPAGRGDNEQFF. The CDR3, as DNA: TGCGCCAGCAGCTTCCCGGCTGGGCGGGGGGACAATGAGCAGTTCTTC.

The chain is built from TRBV2 and TRBJ2-6; weak D call: TRBD2 (7 bases). Per germline, CDR1 SNHLY and CDR2 FYNNEI. Trimming stripped 6 bases from V and 1 base from J, with 10 bases between. The CDR3 totals 15 residues. CDR3 in amino acids: CASSGGRSGANVLTF. Written as DNA, the CDR3 is TGTGCCAGCAGCGGGGGGCGATCTGGGGCCAACGTCCTGACTTTC.

The genes are TRBV12-3 or TRBV12-4 and TRBJ1-1; no clear D gene. V was shortened by 3 bases and J by 10 bases, with 12 bases between the two germline ends. This CDR3 spans 12 amino acids. CDR3 DNA: TGTGCCAGCAGTTTCGAATTCGGTAGAGCTTTCTTT. It yields the protein CASSFEFGRAFF.

Only one count was recorded for this clone. CDR3 sequence: CASVKGQLIYGYTF. The CDR3 nucleotides are TGTGCCAGCGTGAAAGGACAGCTTATCTATGGCTACACCTTC. The chain recombines TRBV2 with TRBJ1-2; D possibly corresponds to TRBD1 (6 bases). Trimming took 8 bases from V and 4 from J, leaving 17 bases between them. Germline CDR1 SNHLY, CDR2 FYNNEI. This CDR3 contains 14 residues.

This chain joins TRBV29-1 and TRBJ2-4; 7 positions agree with TRBD1. The V gene's germline CDR1 is SQVTM and CDR2 ANQGSEA. This CDR3 has 13 amino acids. Germline trimming cut 3 bases from V and 8 bases from J; bases unmatched to any gene: 7. CDR3 sequence (DNA): TGCAGCGTTGAGGGGACAGCCGGAGACATTCAGTACTTC. Translation: CSVEGTAGDIQYF.